This T cell receptor beta chain was captured by sequencing in a study of cytomegalovirus exposure and HLA in healthy donors. General study points: Certain indistinguishable V segments, among them TRBV6-2 and TRBV6-3, were excluded. Later analysis associated a missense DCLRE1C variant with TCR beta V- and J-gene trimming.

60 Vbeta and 13 Jbeta primers were used in PCR. Produced via immunoSEQ multiplex PCR; TCRdb's table is partial and in-frame only. The table has about 110,000 clones, about 71% seen once; the top ten hold 0.6% to 1%. As for this clone: The antigen remains unidentified.

Germline CDR1 MDHEN, CDR2 SYDVKM. This CDR3 is built from 16 residues. V dropped 3 bases and J dropped 0 bases, with 9 bases sitting between them. The rearrangement uses TRBV28 and TRBJ1-6; D unclear. The receptor's source is a boy younger than 18 in good health and CMV-seronegative. The sample taken for sequencing was PBMCs. The chain's CDR3 is CASSLAETSYNSPLHF. The DNA of the CDR3 is TGTGCCAGCAGTTTGGCGGAGACCTCCTATAATTCACCCCTCCACTTT.